The entry below gives a single T cell receptor beta chain sequence along with its context. Its target is unknown. V lost 0 bases, J lost 4 bases, and 3 bases lay in between. Germline CDR1 is LNHNV and CDR2 is YYDKDF (reference sequence). CDR3 size: 13 residues. The assay covered some 100,000 TCR templates per sample. Sequenced by immunoSEQ multiplex PCR; TCRdb stores in-frame clones only, minus some. Among fewer than 80,000 clones listed, about 92% were seen once. These data originate in a study of siplizumab effects on memory and regulatory T cells. Study-level results: Proliferating Tregs taken from siplizumab cultures were not shown to have a confirmed suppressive function.

This clonotype was sampled from a human donor in good health. This sequence joins TRBV15 and TRBJ2-2; D gene ambiguous. The sequenced material came from CD8+ T cells sorted from blood. CDR3 DNA sequence: TGTGCCACCAGCAGAGAGGTCACCGGGGAGCTGTTTTTT. Translating it yields CATSREVTGELFF. Full variable domain (remainder filled in from reference TRBV15 and TRBJ2-2): DAMVIQNPRYQVTQFGKPVTLSCSQTLNHNVMYWYQQKSSQAPKLLFHYYDKDFNNEADTPDNFQSRRPNTSFCFLDIRSPGLGDTAMYLCATSREVTGELFFGEGSRLTVL.